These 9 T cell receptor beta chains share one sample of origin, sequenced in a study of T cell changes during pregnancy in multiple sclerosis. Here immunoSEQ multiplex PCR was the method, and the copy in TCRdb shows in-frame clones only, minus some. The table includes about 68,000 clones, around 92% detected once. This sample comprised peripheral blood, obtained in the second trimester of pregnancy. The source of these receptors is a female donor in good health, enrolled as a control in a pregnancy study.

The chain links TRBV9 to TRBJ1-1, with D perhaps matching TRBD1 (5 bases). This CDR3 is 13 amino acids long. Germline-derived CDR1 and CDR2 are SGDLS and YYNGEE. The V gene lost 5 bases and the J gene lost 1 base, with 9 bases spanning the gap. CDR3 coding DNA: TGTGCCAGCAGACAGGTCGCGAACACTGAAGCTTTCTTT. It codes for CASRQVANTEAFF.

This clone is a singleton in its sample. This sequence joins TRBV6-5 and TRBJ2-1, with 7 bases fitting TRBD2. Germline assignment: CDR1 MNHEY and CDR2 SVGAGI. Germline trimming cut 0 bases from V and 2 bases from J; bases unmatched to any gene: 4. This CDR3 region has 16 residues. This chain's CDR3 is CASSYSAGSPYNEQFF. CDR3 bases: TGTGCCAGCAGTTACTCAGCGGGGTCCCCCTACAATGAGCAGTTCTTC.

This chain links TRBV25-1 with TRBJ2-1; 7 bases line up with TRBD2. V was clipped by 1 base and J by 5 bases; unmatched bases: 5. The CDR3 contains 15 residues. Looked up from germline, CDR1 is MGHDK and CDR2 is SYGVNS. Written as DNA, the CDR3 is TGTGCCAGCAGTGAATTGGGCGGGAGTGACAATGAGCAGTTCTTC. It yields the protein CASSELGGSDNEQFF.

Written as DNA, the CDR3 is TGTGCCAGCAGTTTATTACCGGGAACTGAAGCTTTCTTT. Encoded protein: CASSLLPGTEAFF. This sequence joins TRBV27 and TRBJ1-1; D call uncertain. Germline V gene sequence: CDR1 MNHEY, CDR2 SMNVEV (reference sequence). The CDR3 spans 13 residues. V shed 1 base and J shed 5 bases, with 8 bases lying between them.

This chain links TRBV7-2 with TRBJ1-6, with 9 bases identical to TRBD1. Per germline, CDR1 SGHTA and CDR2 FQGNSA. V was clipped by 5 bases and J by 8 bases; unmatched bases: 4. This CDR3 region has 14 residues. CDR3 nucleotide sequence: TGTGCCAGCAGCCAGACAGGGGGGGATTCACCCCTCCACTTT. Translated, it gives CASSQTGGDSPLHF.

CDR3 bases: TGTGCCAGCAGTTACGTTGGCGGCGATACGCAGTATTTT. Translating it yields CASSYVGGDTQYF. This rearrangement joins TRBV6-5 to TRBJ2-3; D unclear. The V gene's germline CDR1 is MNHEY and CDR2 SVGAGI. With 2 bases removed from V and 6 bases from J, the gap between germline ends came to 9 bases. This CDR3 is built from 13 residues.

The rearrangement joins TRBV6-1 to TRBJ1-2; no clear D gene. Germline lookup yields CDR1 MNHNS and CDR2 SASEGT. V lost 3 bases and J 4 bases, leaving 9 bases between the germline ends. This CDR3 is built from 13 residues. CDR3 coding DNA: TGTGCCAGCAGTGACAGATTGCTCTATGGCTACACCTTC. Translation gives CASSDRLLYGYTF.

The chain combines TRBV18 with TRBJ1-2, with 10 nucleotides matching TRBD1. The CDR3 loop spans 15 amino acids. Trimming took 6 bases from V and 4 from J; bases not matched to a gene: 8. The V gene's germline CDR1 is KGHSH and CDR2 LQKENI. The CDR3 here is CASSPGTGEGYGYTF. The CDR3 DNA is TGTGCCAGCTCCCCCGGGACAGGGGAAGGCTATGGCTACACCTTC.

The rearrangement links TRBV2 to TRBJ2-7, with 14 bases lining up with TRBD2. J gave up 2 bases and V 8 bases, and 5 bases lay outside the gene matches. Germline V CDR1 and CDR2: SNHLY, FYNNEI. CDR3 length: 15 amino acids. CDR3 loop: CASGMGLAGAYEQYF. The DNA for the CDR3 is TGTGCCAGCGGAATGGGACTAGCGGGAGCCTACGAGCAGTACTTC.